Below are 20 T cell receptor beta chains sequenced from a single sample in a study of T cell responses to AZD1222 COVID-19 vaccine (dated by TCRdb to the early 2020s). The label giving this sample's time point can be read as: sample from adult after SARS-CoV-2 infection, after symptom onset. The library was made by the immunoSEQ multiplex PCR assay. Held by TCRdb, this immuneACCESS table contains in-frame sequences only and omits some clones. Under half of the omission traces to an unresolved V gene where checked; the cause of the rest is unknown. The sample table contains around 140,000 clones; only one count was recorded for 90% to 95% of them. The top ten clones comprise around 12% of the sample. The input for sequencing was peripheral blood, taken after recovery from COVID-19. The receptors were gathered from an adult who had recovered from COVID-19.

The V gene is TRBV6-2 or TRBV6-3, the J gene TRBJ2-5, with 14 positions matching TRBD2. Looked up from germline, CDR1 is MNHEY and CDR2 is SVGEGT. Trimming removed 5 bases from V and 5 bases from J; junction bases left unmatched: 10. This CDR3 comprises 17 residues. CDR3 residues: CASSAPPGLAGVETQYF. As DNA, the CDR3 is TGTGCCAGCAGTGCCCCCCCGGGACTAGCGGGAGTGGAGACCCAGTACTTC.

This clone was recorded only once. This sequence joins TRBV11-3 and TRBJ2-1; D uncertain. The V gene's germline CDR1 is SGHNT and CDR2 YENEEA. The CDR3 consists of 14 residues. Trimming pared 4 bases from V and 7 bases from J, leaving 14 bases between. DNA of the CDR3: TGTGCCAGCAGCTCCCCTAATCTCCCGAATGAGCAGTTCTTC. Residues: CASSSPNLPNEQFF.

The rearrangement links TRBV9 to TRBJ1-2, with 9 bases aligning to TRBD1. With V trimmed by 4 bases and J by 3 bases, 4 bases remained unmatched. Germline V CDR1 and CDR2: SGDLS, YYNGEE. The CDR3 runs to 14 residues. CDR3 sequence: CASSLRTGDYGYTF. CDR3 nucleotides: TGTGCCAGCAGCCTCCGGACAGGGGACTATGGCTACACCTTC. The full variable domain, in which reference TRBV9 and TRBJ1-2 provide the parts outside the CDR3, is DSGVTQTPKHLITATGQRVTLRCSPRSGDLSVYWYQQSLDQGLQFLIQYYNGEERAKGNILERFSAQQFPDLHSELNLSSLELGDSALYFCASSLRTGDYGYTFGSGTRLTVV.

The genes are TRBV18 and TRBJ1-2; weak D call: TRBD1 (6 bases). This CDR3 comprises 14 residues. The germline V gene encodes CDR1 KGHSH and CDR2 LQKENI. Trimming removed 10 bases at V and 2 bases at J, with 17 bases between. The CDR3 region has the DNA TGTGCCACCAAACTCTCTCAGGGGAACTATGGCTACACCTTC. This codes for CATKLSQGNYGYTF.

As regards this clone: Different DNA sequences within this sample yield the same CDR3. The J gene is TRBJ2-5, the V gene TRBV7-9; 8 bases match TRBD1. CDR1 SEHNR and CDR2 FQNEAQ come from the germline V gene (reference sequence). CDR3 length equals 14 residues. Trimming at V came to 3 bases and at J to 4 bases, leaving 4 bases not matched to a gene. CDR3 region: CASSFGQGGETQYF. For the CDR3, the DNA is TGTGCCAGCAGCTTCGGACAGGGAGGAGAGACCCAGTACTTC.

Note on this clone: Other nucleotide sequences from this sample produce the same CDR3. The rearrangement joins TRBV30 to TRBJ2-3; no definite D call. Trimming stripped 3 bases from V and 0 bases from J, with 4 bases between. Looked up from germline, CDR1 is GTSNPN and CDR2 is SVGIG (reference sequence). This CDR3 has 12 residues. The CDR3 region is CAWSPSTDTQYF. CDR3 DNA: TGTGCCTGGAGCCCTAGCACAGATACGCAGTATTTT.

The CDR3 nucleotides read TGTGCCAGCAGTGACATTTTCGACGGCTACGAGCAGTACTTC. The encoded protein is CASSDIFDGYEQYF. J is TRBJ2-7 and V is TRBV6-1; D gene uncertain. The V gene's germline CDR1 is MNHNS and CDR2 SASEGT. The CDR3 is 14 residues long. Trimming pared 3 bases from V and 3 bases from J, leaving 12 bases between.

The CDR3: CASSFDGTVYEQYF. The DNA for the CDR3 is TGTGCCAGCAGCTTTGACGGGACAGTCTACGAGCAGTACTTC. This chain links TRBV7-8 with TRBJ2-7; 7 bases agree with TRBD1. The CDR3 covers 14 residues. V shed 3 bases and J 3 bases; nucleotides not matched to a gene: 5. Per the germline V gene, CDR1 is SGHVS and CDR2 is FQNEAQ.

CDR3 loop: CASSQVDRPIGSPLHF. For the CDR3, the DNA is TGTGCCAGCAGCCAAGTTGACAGGCCTATCGGTTCACCCCTCCACTTT. J is TRBJ1-6 and V is TRBV14; weak D call: TRBD1 (6 bases). Trimming pared 1 base from V and 9 bases from J, leaving 16 bases between. There are 16 residues in the CDR3. Germline V lookup: CDR1 SGHDN, CDR2 FVKESK. Using reference TRBV14 and TRBJ1-6 for the parts outside the CDR3, the full variable domain is EAGVTQFPSHSVIEKGQTVTLRCDPISGHDNLYWYRRVMGKEIKFLLHFVKESKQDESGMPNNRFLAERTGGTYSTLKVQPAELEDSGVYFCASSQVDRPIGSPLHFGNGTRLTVT.

The CDR3 sequence: CSVEGLLYNEKLFF. Here the CDR3 DNA reads TGCAGCGTTGAAGGGTTATTGTATAATGAAAAACTGTTTTTT. V and J are TRBV29-1 and TRBJ1-4; D is unresolved. CDR1 is SQVTM, CDR2 ANQGSEA, per germline. The ends were cut back, 1 base at V and 4 bases at J, with 10 bases in the middle. The length of the CDR3 is 14 residues.

V gene TRBV7-8 combines with J gene TRBJ2-7, with D perhaps TRBD1 (5 bases). The CDR3 is 16 residues long. Germline values: CDR1 SGHVS, CDR2 FQNEAQ. Trimming took off 2 bases at V and 2 bases at J, with 16 bases between the two ends. In nucleotides, the CDR3 is TGTGCCAGCAGCTTATATCCCTCAGCAGGGACCTACGAGCAGTACTTC. Amino acids: CASSLYPSAGTYEQYF.

The chain uses TRBV19 and TRBJ2-3, with 9 positions matching TRBD2. This CDR3 is built from 16 residues. Germline V CDR1 and CDR2: LNHDA, SQIVND (reference sequence). Losses at the gene ends were 4 bases for V and 4 bases for J; bases not matched to a gene: 9. The CDR3 DNA reads TGTGCCAGTAGTAAGGAGGCTAGCGGGACCCCAGATACGCAGTATTTT. Its translation: CASSKEASGTPDTQYF.

The rearrangement uses TRBV7-2 and TRBJ2-1; D unresolved. The CDR3 loop spans 15 amino acids. Trimming removed 1 base at V and 7 bases at J, with 14 bases between. CDR1 SGHTA and CDR2 FQGNSA come from the germline V gene. In nucleotides, the CDR3 is TGTGCCAGCAGCTTAGAGGGCGGCTTCGGGAATGAGCAGTTCTTC. Amino acid sequence: CASSLEGGFGNEQFF.

This sequence joins TRBV5-4 and TRBJ1-5; D gene ambiguous. V lost 0 bases and J 1 base, leaving 2 bases between the germline ends. CDR1 is SGHNT, CDR2 YYREEE, per germline (reference sequence). The CDR3 has 13 amino acids. The chain's CDR3 is CASSLDSNQPQHF. In DNA, the CDR3 is TGTGCCAGCAGCTTGGACAGCAATCAGCCCCAGCATTTT.

The J gene is TRBJ2-1, the V gene TRBV5-1; TRBD1 or TRBD2 may be the D gene (6 bases each). V was shortened by 0 bases and J by 5 bases, with 15 bases between the two germline ends. Per the germline V gene, CDR1 is SGHRS and CDR2 is YFSETQ. The CDR3 is made up of 16 amino acids. In nucleotides, the CDR3 is TGCGCCAGCAGCTTGGAGGGGGACTGGAGAAACAATGAGCAGTTCTTC. It is translated as CASSLEGDWRNNEQFF.

The rearrangement uses TRBV28 and TRBJ2-6; D call uncertain. Germline V gives CDR1 MDHEN, CDR2 SYDVKM. This CDR3 has 17 residues. Trimming cost V 2 bases and J 0 bases, with 11 bases left between them. The CDR3 bases are TGTGCCAGCAGTTTAGTTTATGGGTTCTCTGGGGCCAACGTCCTGACTTTC. Amino acid sequence: CASSLVYGFSGANVLTF.

J is TRBJ2-6 and V is TRBV23-1; TRBD1 is a possible D gene (5 bases). TRBV23-1 is treated as an ORF (open reading frame) with a function not yet certain. V lost 2 bases to trimming and J lost 2 bases, with 7 bases between them. This CDR3 spans 15 amino acids. DNA for the CDR3: TGCGCCAGCAGTCAAATGGGGCCTGGGGCCAACGTCCTGACTTTC. It encodes CASSQMGPGANVLTF.

The rearrangement uses TRBV5-4 and TRBJ1-2; D gene ambiguous. The ends were cut back, 0 bases at V and 1 base at J, with 7 bases in the middle. CDR3 length equals 14 residues. Looked up from germline, CDR1 is SGHNT and CDR2 is YYREEE (reference sequence). The CDR3 is CASSLAGDNYGYTF. The CDR3 coding sequence is TGTGCCAGCAGCTTGGCCGGGGATAACTATGGCTACACCTTC.

This rearrangement joins TRBV2 to TRBJ2-5; weak D call: TRBD2 (6 bases). CDR1 is SNHLY and CDR2 is FYNNEI in the germline V gene. This CDR3 is built from 15 residues. The ends were cut back, 7 bases at V and 5 bases at J, with 20 bases in the middle. The CDR3 is CASIFGGPPVETQYF. The CDR3 nucleotides are TGTGCCAGCATTTTCGGAGGGCCCCCTGTTGAGACCCAGTACTTC.

The chain combines TRBV28 with TRBJ1-2; possible D gene TRBD1, 5 bases. This CDR3 has 12 amino acids. Trimming took 1 base from V and 7 from J, leaving 7 bases between them. The germline V gene has CDR1 MDHEN and CDR2 SYDVKM. CDR3 in DNA: TGTGCCAGCAGTTTATCTGGGGGTGGCTACACCTTC. It translates to CASSLSGGGYTF.